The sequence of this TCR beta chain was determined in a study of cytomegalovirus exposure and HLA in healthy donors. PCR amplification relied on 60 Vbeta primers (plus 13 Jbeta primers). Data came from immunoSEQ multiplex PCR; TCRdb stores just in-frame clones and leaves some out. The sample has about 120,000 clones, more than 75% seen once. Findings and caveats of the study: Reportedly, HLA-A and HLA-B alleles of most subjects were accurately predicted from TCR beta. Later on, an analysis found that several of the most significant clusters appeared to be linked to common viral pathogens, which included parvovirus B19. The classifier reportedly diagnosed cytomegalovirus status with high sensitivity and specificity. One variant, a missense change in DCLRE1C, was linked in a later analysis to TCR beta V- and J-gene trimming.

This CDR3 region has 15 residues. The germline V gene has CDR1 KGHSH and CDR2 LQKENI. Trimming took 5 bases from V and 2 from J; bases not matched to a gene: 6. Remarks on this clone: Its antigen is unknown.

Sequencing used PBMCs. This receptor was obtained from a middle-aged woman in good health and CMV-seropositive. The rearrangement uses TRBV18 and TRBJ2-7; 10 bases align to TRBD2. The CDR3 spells CASSSRTSGPYEQYF. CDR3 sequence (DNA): TGTGCCAGCTCATCAAGGACTAGCGGACCCTACGAGCAGTACTTC.